One sample yielded the 29 T cell receptor beta chains listed below, sequenced in a study of blood T cells in healthy people across ages. It was with a sample-barcoded 5' primer and a J-beta primer mix that a second PCR of about 7 to 12 cycles was run. Each CDR3 protein is one row after TCRdb ran MiXCR on the 5' RACE reads. The table includes 550,000 to 750,000 distinct CDR3 sequences, around 20% detected once. Material: blood. The receptors were sampled from a man in his 70s in good health.

This clonotype was found many times. J is TRBJ2-4 and V is TRBV7-2, with a tentative D call TRBD1 (6 bases). The CDR3 sequence is 14 residues long. V gave up 1 base and J gave up 4 bases, with 8 bases separating them. Looked up from germline, CDR1 is SGHTA and CDR2 is FQGNSA. CDR3 sequence: CASSLEGTKNIQYF. The DNA for the CDR3 is TGTGCCAGCAGCTTAGAGGGGACAAAAAACATTCAGTACTTC.

The chain joins TRBV28 to TRBJ1-4, with 7 bases aligning to TRBD1. With V trimmed by 5 bases and J by 7 bases, 10 bases remained unmatched. The germline CDR1 and CDR2 sequences are MDHEN and SYDVKM. The CDR3 contains 15 residues. Here the CDR3 DNA reads TGTGCCAGCAGTCAGACAGGGCCCGGGGGTGAAAAACTGTTTTTT. As protein: CASSQTGPGGEKLFF.

This clonotype was seen only a few times. A junction end diverges from the germline sequence, so it may reflect a read error. This chain joins TRBV7-8 and TRBJ2-5; D gene ambiguous. This CDR3 region has 14 residues. Per the germline V gene, CDR1 is SGHVS and CDR2 is FQNEAQ. The CDR3 DNA follows: TGTGCCAGCAGCCCAGTATATGGCCAAGAGGCCCAGTACTTC. It translates to CASSPVYGQEAQYF.

The rearrangement links TRBV28 to TRBJ2-1; a weak D match, TRBD2 (6 bases). Germline CDR1 MDHEN, CDR2 SYDVKM. V was cut by 8 bases and J by 0 bases, with 14 bases left in between. The CDR3 totals 15 residues. The CDR3 coding sequence is TGTGCCAGCTCAAAGACGGGACTCTCCTACAATGAGCAGTTCTTC. Its translation: CASSKTGLSYNEQFF.

The rearrangement links TRBV4-2 to TRBJ2-6; D call uncertain. CDR1 is LGHNA, CDR2 YNFKEQ, per germline. V lost 0 bases to trimming and J lost 4 bases, with 7 bases between them. This CDR3 comprises 15 residues. The CDR3 protein is CASSQEDRGANVLTF. The CDR3 coding sequence is TGTGCCAGCAGCCAAGAGGACCGGGGGGCCAACGTCCTGACTTTC.

The DNA for the CDR3 is TGCAGTGCTGGACGGGAGGAGACCCAGTACTTC. Translating gives CSAGREETQYF. The V gene is TRBV20-1, the J gene TRBJ2-1, with D perhaps matching TRBD2 (6 bases). Gene TRBJ2-5 matches the end of the DNA better, so the J call may be wrong. This CDR3 has 11 residues. The V gene's germline CDR1 is DFQATT and CDR2 SNEGSKA (reference sequence).

This rearrangement joins TRBV12-3 or TRBV12-4 to TRBJ2-5, with D perhaps TRBD1 (7 bases). The germline V and J ends were trimmed by 9 bases and 5 bases, with 16 bases remaining between them. The CDR3 spans 13 residues. The CDR3 here is CASDGGGGETQYF. CDR3 bases: TGTGCCAGTGACGGAGGGGGCGGGGAGACCCAGTACTTC.

This clonotype was seen a few times. This chain links TRBV5-6 with TRBJ1-6, with D possibly TRBD1 on 6 matching bases. Germline CDR1 and CDR2: SGHDT and YYEEEE. Deletions cut 0 bases from V and 10 bases from J, with 17 bases between. The CDR3 has 16 amino acids. DNA for the CDR3: TGTGCCAGCAGCTTGGGGGCGCAGGGGTATCAGTCACCCCTCCACTTT. Translation gives CASSLGAQGYQSPLHF.

This clonotype showed up many times. CDR3 DNA sequence: TGCGCCAGCAGCCGGTCCGCAGGGGATTTTTGGGAGCAGTACTTC. It is translated as CASSRSAGDFWEQYF. The J gene is TRBJ2-5, the V gene TRBV4-1; D possibly corresponds to TRBD1 (6 bases). CDR3 length: 15 amino acids. Germline V gene lookup returns CDR1 MGHRA and CDR2 YSYEKL. V gave up 4 bases and J gave up 11 bases, with 23 bases separating them.

Only a few counts were recorded for this clonotype. The chain combines TRBV7-8 with TRBJ1-5; 8 nucleotides match TRBD1. The germline CDR1 and CDR2 sequences are SGHVS and FQNEAQ. The CDR3 loop spans 15 amino acids. V shed 1 base and J 7 bases; nucleotides not matched to a gene: 6. CDR3 in amino acids: CASSLGDRGRQPQHF. DNA of the CDR3: TGTGCCAGCAGCTTAGGCGACAGGGGAAGACAGCCCCAGCATTTT.

This clonotype was counted between two and nine times. The J gene is TRBJ2-5, the V gene TRBV15; D is ambiguous. Trimming shortened V by 0 bases and J by 2 bases, and 16 bases separated the two germline ends. The CDR3 spans 17 residues. Per the germline V gene, CDR1 is LNHNV and CDR2 is YYDKDF (reference sequence). In DNA, the CDR3 is TGTGCCACCAGCAGAGACCTCCGTCCGGGTCCTCAAGAGACCCAGTACTTC. It codes for CATSRDLRPGPQETQYF.

The V and J genes are TRBV12-3 or TRBV12-4 and TRBJ2-1; 10 nucleotides align to TRBD2. The CDR3 totals 17 residues. With 4 bases clipped from V and 1 base from J, the junction kept 7 bases outside the gene matches. This CDR3 is CASSSSRGLASYNEQFF. CDR3 coding DNA: TGTGCCAGCAGTTCCTCGAGGGGACTAGCGTCCTACAATGAGCAGTTCTTC.

The chain carries TRBV4-3 and TRBJ1-4; D unclear. From germline, CDR1 is LGHNA and CDR2 YSLEER. V lost 1 base, J lost 4 bases, and 13 bases lay in between. The CDR3 runs 16 residues. The CDR3 nucleotides read TGCGCCAGCAGCCAAGTCTCGCCGAACGGTAATGAAAAACTGTTTTTT. Its protein product is CASSQVSPNGNEKLFF.

This clonotype came up a few times. The V call is TRBV10-3, the J call TRBJ2-7; D ambiguous. Germline V gene sequence: CDR1 ENHRY, CDR2 SYGVKD. V lost 0 bases and J lost 3, with 9 bases in between. This CDR3 contains 14 residues. CDR3: CAISESTLDYEQYF. Here the CDR3 DNA reads TGTGCCATCAGTGAGTCGACTCTAGACTACGAGCAGTACTTC.

This clonotype came up a few times. The chain recombines TRBV20-1 with TRBJ2-1; D gene uncertain. The CDR3 consists of 16 residues. V lost 1 base and J 3 bases, leaving 16 bases between the germline ends. The V gene's germline CDR1 is DFQATT and CDR2 SNEGSKA (reference sequence). CDR3: CSARGSSGLNYNEQFF. For the CDR3, the DNA is TGCAGTGCTAGAGGCTCGTCCGGGTTGAACTACAATGAGCAGTTCTTC.

This chain links TRBV5-1 with TRBJ1-1; tentative D call: TRBD1 (6 bases). This CDR3 contains 14 residues. Per the germline V gene, CDR1 is SGHRS and CDR2 is YFSETQ. The ends were cut back, 6 bases at V and 1 base at J, with 13 bases in the middle. The CDR3 bases are TGCGCCAGCACAGACGGACAGCAGAACACTGAAGCTTTCTTT. It encodes CASTDGQQNTEAFF.

There are a few counts of this clonotype. A junction boundary mismatches the germline segment, possibly from a read error. The chain is built from TRBV3-1 and TRBJ2-1; D call uncertain. CDR3 size: 12 residues. Germline lookup yields CDR1 LGHDT and CDR2 YNNKEL (reference sequence). Written as DNA, the CDR3 is TGTGCCAGCAGCCAAGAGTGGAGTCGCAAGTACTTC. The encoded protein is CASSQEWSRKYF.

This sequence joins TRBV20-1 and TRBJ2-2, with D uncertain. The CDR3 length is 14 residues. The V gene lost 3 bases and the J gene lost 6 bases, with 14 bases spanning the gap. Germline CDR1 is DFQATT and CDR2 is SNEGSKA (reference sequence). This chain's CDR3 is CSARGSAAPGELFF. The CDR3 DNA sequence: TGCAGTGCTAGGGGGTCGGCAGCCCCCGGGGAGCTGTTTTTT.

This clonotype was counted at least ten times. The V call is TRBV11-2, the J call TRBJ2-7; 9 bases fit TRBD1. This CDR3 has 18 residues. V dropped 1 base and J dropped 2; count of bases not matched to a gene: 12. Per the germline V gene, CDR1 is SGHAT and CDR2 is FQNNGV. In DNA form, the CDR3 reads TGTGCCAGCAGCTTAGCTGGAACAGGGGGCCCCGGGCCCTACGAGCAGTACTTC. It yields the protein CASSLAGTGGPGPYEQYF.

V usage is TRBV10-3 and J usage is TRBJ2-7; a possible D gene is TRBD2 (6 bases). CDR1 is ENHRY, CDR2 SYGVKD, per germline. V lost 2 bases and J lost 4, with 15 bases in between. The CDR3 has 15 amino acids. The CDR3, as DNA: TGTGCCATCAGTGAGATGGGACGGGAGTATTACGAGCAGTACTTC. It codes for CAISEMGREYYEQYF.

The rearrangement uses TRBV11-2 and TRBJ2-1; 10 bases map to TRBD2. With V trimmed by 6 bases and J by 4 bases, 6 bases remained unmatched. CDR1 is SGHAT and CDR2 is FQNNGV in the germline V gene. CDR3 length equals 15 residues. The CDR3 DNA reads as TGTGCCAGCAGTGGAGGGACTAGCGTATACAATGAGCAGTTCTTC. The encoded protein is CASSGGTSVYNEQFF.

This clonotype has more than one count but fewer than ten. This chain's CDR3 is CSAYETGNNEQFF. The CDR3 DNA follows: TGCAGTGCTTACGAGACAGGGAACAATGAGCAGTTCTTC. The chain is built from TRBV20-1 and TRBJ2-1; 7 nucleotides line up with TRBD1. Germline assignment: CDR1 DFQATT and CDR2 SNEGSKA (reference sequence). V trimming: 5 bases; J trimming: 5 bases; junction bases outside the gene matches: 6. This CDR3 is 13 amino acids long.

This clonotype has just a few counts. This chain joins TRBV20-1 and TRBJ2-3; D call uncertain. Trimming pared 6 bases from V and 3 bases from J, leaving 10 bases between. The germline V gene has CDR1 DFQATT and CDR2 SNEGSKA (reference sequence). This CDR3 has 12 amino acids. The CDR3 region is CSAKTYTDTQYF. The CDR3 DNA is TGCAGTGCGAAGACATATACAGATACGCAGTATTTT.

This sequence joins TRBV6-5 and TRBJ2-3; unclear D gene. Germline CDR1 is MNHEY and CDR2 is SVGAGI. Trimming stripped 2 bases from V and 0 bases from J, with 6 bases between. This CDR3 has 14 residues. This CDR3 reads CASSYQASTDTQYF. CDR3 bases: TGTGCCAGCAGTTACCAGGCTAGCACAGATACGCAGTATTTT.

This chain links TRBV4-3 with TRBJ1-4; D possibly corresponds to TRBD1 (5 bases). This CDR3 comprises 15 residues. Trimming took 0 bases from V and 8 from J, leaving 13 bases between them. Germline V lookup: CDR1 LGHNA, CDR2 YSLEER. CDR3 in amino acids: CASSQEPRGWEKLFF. In nucleotides, the CDR3 is TGCGCCAGCAGCCAAGAACCGAGGGGATGGGAAAAACTGTTTTTT.

This clonotype was seen only a few times. The rearrangement joins TRBV5-1 to TRBJ1-3, with TRBD1 as a possible D gene (5 bases). The V end was cut by 5 bases, the J end by 4 bases, with 13 bases between. The germline gives CDR1 SGHRS, CDR2 YFSETQ. CDR3 length: 14 residues. Here the CDR3 reads CASRTRTNGNTIYF. CDR3 in DNA: TGCGCCAGCAGAACAAGGACAAACGGAAACACCATATATTTT.

V is TRBV7-9 and J is TRBJ2-7; 7 bases are a match to TRBD1. The V gene end was trimmed by 5 bases and the J gene end by 6 bases; junction bases not matched to a gene: 7. This CDR3 comprises 13 residues. The V gene's germline CDR1 is SEHNR and CDR2 FQNEAQ (reference sequence). CDR3 region: CASSPKTGPEQYF. DNA of the CDR3: TGTGCCAGCAGCCCAAAGACAGGGCCCGAGCAGTACTTC.

This clonotype came up a few times. V and J are TRBV12-2 and TRBJ2-1. TRBV12-2 is noted as a pseudogene. The CDR3 is made up of 15 amino acids. The DNA for the CDR3 is TGTGCAAGTCGCTTAGGGACTAGCGCTGACAATGAGCAGTTCTTC. Protein product: CASRLGTSADNEQFF.

The V call is TRBV5-1, the J call TRBJ2-1; TRBD2 agrees at 10 bases. Germline V gene data show CDR1 as SGHRS and CDR2 as YFSETQ. This CDR3 is 12 amino acids long. V dropped 3 bases and J dropped 10; count of bases not matched to a gene: 1. CDR3 region: CASSWGLAEQFF. The CDR3 nucleotides are TGCGCCAGCAGCTGGGGACTAGCGGAGCAGTTCTTC.